A single count supports the clone carrying this TCR beta chain. Its antigen remains unidentified. During construction of the library, unique molecular identifiers were attached to individual cDNA molecules for quantitative, reproducible TCR counting. Per the original data handling: Per sample, the median was approximately 100,000 TCRs, with values from 23,224 to 690,600. TCRdb used MiXCR to reprocess the RACE reads, holding one entry per CDR3 protein. TCRdb, rather than the study authors, made the V and J calls. Here the sample spans about 92,000 distinct CDR3 sequences, around 9.5% being singletons. This CDR3 has 10 residues. V was shortened by 4 bases and J by 9 bases, with 6 bases between the two germline ends. Documented time point: pre-sensitization, week 0. Treatment indicated: therapeutic diphenylcyclopropenone sensitization with weekly scalp DPC. These data originate in a study of human T cells and chemical hapten exposure. Overall study: Patch tests put 0.01% DPC on the upper back, read at 6 days. Findings and limits, study-wide: Since the donors had alopecia, their immune response may not be the same as that of healthy people.

The rearrangement uses TRBV23-1 and TRBJ2-5; D possibly corresponds to TRBD2 (6 bases). TRBV23-1 is assigned to the ORF class and has an uncertain function. This TCR came from a woman aged 40 to 55 with alopecia areata. Some clones in this sample may be carry-over from other donors' samples. Sequencing was performed on whole blood, taken in connection with sensitization to the hapten diphenylcyclopropenone (DPC). CDR3 protein: CASSRGAQYF. Here the CDR3 DNA reads TGCGCCAGCAGTCGGGGGGCCCAGTACTTC.